The present T cell receptor beta chain was sequenced within a study of identical twins. Notes on the study in general: While abundant cord blood beta clonotypes carried fewer insertions, memory repertoires showed no such pattern. Beta out-of-frame sequences displayed a weaker excess of sharing between twins.

The CDR3 is 15 amino acids. V was shortened by 6 bases and J by 1 base, with 16 bases between the two germline ends. Germline CDR1 reads MGHDK; CDR2 reads SYGVNS. Note on this clonotype: Its antigen is undetermined.

TCRdb re-derived calls from the 5' RACE reads in MiXCR, one entry per CDR3 protein. This sample has 500,000 or so distinct CDR3 sequences, with about 20% found just once. These data also formed part of another study, on T cells expressing NK-cell markers. Per that study: Dominant NKG2C+ clonotypes were found to form roughly 1.0-7.0% of CD8+ T cells in over five donors. HCMV specificity of the expanded NKG2C+ T cell clones stayed unclear.

Sequencing was performed on CD4+ T cells sorted from blood. The TCR was taken from a woman aged 18-29 years in good health. J is TRBJ2-7 and V is TRBV25-1; D perhaps matches TRBD2 (6 bases). CDR3 loop: CASSDSASASYEQYF. CDR3 DNA: TGTGCCAGCAGCGACTCCGCTAGCGCATCCTACGAGCAGTACTTC.